Below are 29 T cell receptor beta chains sequenced from a single sample in a study of T cells in Graves' hyperthyroidism and ophthalmopathy. TCR beta CDR3 regions were amplified from RNA. The primer set for the first-round RT-PCR of the TCR CDR3 was HTBI. TCRdb re-called the multiplex PCR reads through MiXCR, storing one row per CDR3 protein. The profile shows some 600,000 distinct CDR3 sequences, 40% to 55% of them singletons. The sample taken for sequencing was peripheral blood or thyroid tissue (not recorded which). The source of these receptors is a woman aged 18 to 35 with Graves' hyperthyroidism.

This clonotype was found many times. V gene TRBV29-1 combines with J gene TRBJ1-2, with 7 bases aligning to TRBD1. The junction had 1 base not matched to a gene; V was cut back by 5 bases and J by 4 bases. Germline V gives CDR1 SQVTM, CDR2 ANQGSEA. The length of the CDR3 is 11 residues. In DNA, the CDR3 is TGCAGCGTTCGGGACAGCTATGGCTACACCTTC. This gives the protein CSVRDSYGYTF.

The rearrangement links TRBV24-1 to TRBJ2-3; a possible D gene is TRBD1 (6 bases). V lost 1 base and J 2 bases, leaving 12 bases between the germline ends. The CDR3 length is 16 residues. In germline, CDR1 is KGHDR, CDR2 SFDVKD. CDR3 residues: CATSDFVAGVTDTQYF. The DNA for the CDR3 is TGTGCCACCAGTGATTTCGTGGCAGGGGTCACAGATACGCAGTATTTT.

In this sample, this clonotype turned up a few times. V usage is TRBV7-8 and J usage is TRBJ1-3, with 7 nucleotides matching TRBD1. CDR1 SGHVS and CDR2 FQNEAQ come from the germline V gene. V was clipped by 5 bases and J by 1 base; unmatched bases: 8. The CDR3 consists of 16 residues. Written as DNA, the CDR3 is TGTGCCAGCAGCCCACTCGACAGGGCGTCTGGAAACACCATATATTTT. Its protein product is CASSPLDRASGNTIYF. Combining the CDR3 with reference TRBV7-8 and TRBJ1-3 gives the whole variable domain GAGVSQSPRYKVAKRGQDVALRCDPISGHVSLFWYQQALGQGPEFLTYFQNEAQLDKSGLPSDRFFAERPEGSVSTLKIQRTQQEDSAVYLCASSPLDRASGNTIYFGEGSWLTVV.

The table lists this clonotype with a few counts. The chain links TRBV5-1 to TRBJ2-2; 8 nucleotides match TRBD2. The CDR3 is 17 residues long. With 4 bases clipped from V and 1 base from J, the junction kept 9 bases outside the gene matches. CDR1 and CDR2 (germline): SGHRS, YFSETQ. The CDR3 sequence: CASSPGLVALNTGELFF. The DNA for the CDR3 is TGCGCCAGCAGCCCGGGACTAGTTGCCCTGAACACCGGGGAGCTGTTTTTT.

In its sample, this clonotype was seen many times. V is TRBV10-3 and J is TRBJ1-5, with 9 nucleotides matching TRBD1. Losses at the gene ends were 3 bases for V and 7 bases for J; bases not matched to a gene: 4. The germline CDR1 and CDR2 sequences are ENHRY and SYGVKD. The CDR3 runs 14 residues. Here the CDR3 DNA reads TGTGCCATCAGTGACAGACAGGGGGGACAGCCCCAGCATTTT. As protein: CAISDRQGGQPQHF.

There are many counts of this clonotype. This chain connects TRBV15 to TRBJ1-2, with 9 bases matching TRBD1. The CDR3 has 14 residues. Germline trimming cut 0 bases from V and 4 bases from J; bases unmatched to any gene: 0. Germline V CDR1 and CDR2: LNHNV, YYDKDF (reference sequence). CDR3 in amino acids: CATSREGQGYGYTF. The CDR3 nucleotides are TGTGCCACCAGCAGAGAGGGACAGGGCTATGGCTACACCTTC.

The chain is built from TRBV11-1 and TRBJ2-3, with 8 nucleotides matching TRBD2. The CDR3 extends over 18 amino acids. The germline V gene encodes CDR1 SGHAT and CDR2 FQDESV (reference sequence). Losses at the gene ends were 5 bases for V and 2 bases for J; bases not matched to a gene: 15. Here the CDR3 reads CASSLTRRSGRHTDTQYF. In DNA form, the CDR3 reads TGTGCCAGCAGCCTAACCCGCAGGAGCGGGAGACACACAGATACGCAGTATTTT.

This clonotype was seen repeatedly, ten times or more. This sequence joins TRBV9 and TRBJ1-6, with TRBD1 identical over 9 bases. V shed 0 bases, J shed 9 bases, and the junction held 1 base outside the gene matches. Per germline, CDR1 SGDLS and CDR2 YYNGEE. The CDR3 length is 14 residues. The CDR3 sequence is CASSVGDRVSPLHF. CDR3 in DNA: TGTGCCAGCAGCGTAGGGGACAGGGTTTCACCCCTCCACTTT. Variable domain in full (rest from reference TRBV9 and TRBJ1-6): DSGVTQTPKHLITATGQRVTLRCSPRSGDLSVYWYQQSLDQGLQFLIQYYNGEERAKGNILERFSAQQFPDLHSELNLSSLELGDSALYFCASSVGDRVSPLHFGNGTRLTVT.

In the case of this clonotype: No conserved phenylalanine or tryptophan is present at the end of the CDR3, so a read error is the likely explanation. The V and J genes are TRBV2 and TRBJ1-5; 8 nucleotides match TRBD1. CDR1 SNHLY and CDR2 FYNNEI come from the germline V gene. The CDR3 runs to 14 residues. The trim removed 11 bases at V and 3 bases at J, leaving 9 bases unmatched. The DNA for the CDR3 is TGTGCCCGCACCGGGACAGGTTACAATCAGCCCCAGCATTCA. Translation: CARTGTGYNQPQHS.

This clonotype occurred a few times. The chain uses TRBV7-9 and TRBJ2-7, with 8 nucleotides matching TRBD2. The CDR3 runs 13 residues. CDR1 and CDR2 from the germline V gene are SEHNR and FQNEAQ (reference sequence). V was clipped by 9 bases and J by 0 bases; unmatched bases: 4. In nucleotides, the CDR3 is TGTGCCAGTACGGGGGGGAGCTCCTACGAGCAGTACTTC. It encodes CASTGGSSYEQYF.

This clonotype was picked up a small number of times. The rearrangement links TRBV30 to TRBJ2-7; 11 bases align to TRBD2. The CDR3 totals 14 residues. Germline loops: CDR1 GTSNPN, CDR2 SVGIG (reference sequence). J gave up 2 bases and V 4 bases, and 4 bases lay outside the gene matches. CDR3 protein: CAWKGLAEAYEQYF. In nucleotides, the CDR3 is TGTGCCTGGAAGGGACTAGCGGAAGCCTACGAGCAGTACTTC. Full variable domain (rest looked up from reference TRBV30 and TRBJ2-7): SQTIHQWPATLVQPVGSPLSLECTVEGTSNPNLYWYRQAAGRGLQLLFYSVGIGQISSEVPQNLSASRPQDRQFILSSKKLLLSDSGFYLCAWKGLAEAYEQYFGPGTRLTVT.

The rearrangement joins TRBV5-6 to TRBJ1-2, with no clear D. V was trimmed by 2 bases and J by 8 bases, leaving 13 bases between them. This CDR3 has 13 residues. Germline CDR1 SGHDT, CDR2 YYEEEE. CDR3 sequence (DNA): TGTGCCAGCAGCTTCTCAGGCCGCTTCGGCTACACCTTC. Translated: CASSFSGRFGYTF.

This chain's CDR3 is CAISAGRALTHSYTF. The CDR3 nucleotides are TGTGCCATCAGTGCTGGGAGGGCGCTAACCCATAGCTACACCTTC. The chain couples TRBV10-3 to TRBJ1-2, with D unresolved. Germline values: CDR1 ENHRY, CDR2 SYGVKD. CDR3 length: 15 residues. V lost 4 bases and J 9 bases, leaving 21 bases between the germline ends.

In regard to this clonotype: This may come from a read error, since a much larger clone is one base off. The CDR3 does not close with the conserved phenylalanine or tryptophan, likely indicating a read error. V is TRBV10-3 and J is TRBJ1-1; weak D call: TRBD1 (6 bases). CDR3 length: 13 amino acids. Per the germline V gene, CDR1 is ENHRY and CDR2 is SYGVKD. The germline V and J ends were trimmed by 10 bases and 1 base, with 13 bases remaining between them. CDR3 region: CATTGQPNTEAFL. The DNA of the CDR3 is TGTGCCACGACGGGACAACCGAACACTGAAGCTTTCCTT.

This sequence joins TRBV29-1 and TRBJ1-1; 9 positions match TRBD1. The ends lost 8 bases at V and 5 bases at J; junction bases unmatched: 9. Germline CDR1 is SQVTM and CDR2 is ANQGSEA. This CDR3 region has 13 residues. CDR3 sequence (DNA): TGCAGCTCCAGGACAGGGGATAGGACTGAAGCTTTCTTT. It specifies CSSRTGDRTEAFF. Using reference TRBV29-1 and TRBJ1-1 for the parts outside the CDR3, the full variable domain is SAVISQKPSRDICQRGTSLTIQCQVDSQVTMMFWYRQQPGQSLTLIATANQGSEATYESGFVIDKFPISRPNLTFSTLTVSNMSPEDSSIYLCSSRTGDRTEAFFGQGTRLTVV.

This clonotype has a handful of counts. CDR3 DNA sequence: TGCGCCAGCAGTGATACCCTCGGACAGCCGAACACTGAAGCTTTCTTT. It is translated as CASSDTLGQPNTEAFF. The rearrangement links TRBV10-1 to TRBJ1-1; D may be TRBD1 (6 bases). Trimming shortened V by 3 bases and J by 1 base, and 15 bases separated the two germline ends. CDR1 and CDR2 (germline): WNHNN, SYGVQD (reference sequence). CDR3 length: 16 amino acids.

V gene TRBV25-1 combines with J gene TRBJ1-2; D not certain. This CDR3 is built from 17 residues. The V gene's germline CDR1 is MGHDK and CDR2 SYGVNS. The ends were cut back, 6 bases at V and 4 bases at J, with 24 bases in the middle. CDR3 sequence: CASSQDEALARIYGYTF. The CDR3 DNA reads TGTGCCAGCAGCCAAGATGAGGCATTGGCAAGGATCTATGGCTACACCTTC.

On this clonotype itself: One junction end disagrees with the germline gene, perhaps due to a read error. The chain's CDR3 is CASSQEGLAGGETQYF. CDR3 DNA sequence: TGCGCCAGCAGCCAGGAAGGACTAGCGGGAGGAGAGACCCAGTACTTC. The chain joins TRBV7-3 to TRBJ2-5; 14 positions agree with TRBD2. Germline CDR1 and CDR2: SGHTA and FQGTGA. CDR3 size: 16 residues.

This sequence joins TRBV7-3 and TRBJ1-2, with D maybe TRBD1 (5 bases). Trimming removed 0 bases at V and 2 bases at J, with 7 bases between. The V gene's germline CDR1 is SGHTA and CDR2 FQGTGA. This CDR3 contains 14 residues. DNA for the CDR3: TGTGCCAGCAGCTTAACCAGGGAGAACTATGGCTACACCTTC. Its translation: CASSLTRENYGYTF.

This clonotype showed up many times. J is TRBJ1-2 and V is TRBV24-1, with no clear D. Germline V lookup: CDR1 KGHDR, CDR2 SFDVKD. The length of the CDR3 is 12 residues. The V and J ends lost 5 bases and 7 bases respectively, with 10 bases between them. The CDR3 protein is CATSAWEGGYTF. The DNA for the CDR3 is TGTGCCACCAGTGCGTGGGAGGGTGGCTACACCTTC.

About this clonotype itself: Compared with germline, one end of the junction differs, possibly owing to a read error. The genes are TRBV7-2 and TRBJ2-7; 8 bases map to TRBD2. The CDR3 runs 16 residues. Germline assignment: CDR1 SGHTA and CDR2 FQGNSA. In DNA form, the CDR3 reads TGCGCCAGCAGCCAAGAGAGGACGGGAGGGCCCTACGAGCAGTACTTC. Translation gives CASSQERTGGPYEQYF.

This chain connects TRBV2 to TRBJ2-2; D may be TRBD1 (11 bases). This CDR3 contains 19 residues. V was shortened by 6 bases and J by 6 bases, with 29 bases between the two germline ends. Germline values: CDR1 SNHLY, CDR2 FYNNEI. CDR3: CASSPGQGAAGGPPGELFF. The CDR3 DNA reads as TGTGCCAGCAGCCCTGGACAGGGGGCAGCGGGAGGGCCGCCCGGGGAGCTGTTTTTT.

The CDR3 loop is CSGDSLEAFF. The CDR3 nucleotides are TGCAGCGGGGACAGCCTTGAAGCTTTCTTT. V usage is TRBV29-1 and J usage is TRBJ1-1; 7 bases match TRBD1. The CDR3 is 10 residues long. The germline CDR1 and CDR2 sequences are SQVTM and ANQGSEA. After removal of 7 bases from V and 7 bases from J, the junction contained 3 bases not matched to a gene.

The J gene is TRBJ1-5, the V gene TRBV6-1; 8 nucleotides line up with TRBD1. The CDR3 contains 14 residues. Trimming at V came to 5 bases and at J to 9 bases, leaving 9 bases not matched to a gene. Germline lookup yields CDR1 MNHNS and CDR2 SASEGT. The CDR3 DNA follows: TGTGCCAGCAGTACGACAGGGGACAAGGGGCCCCAGCATTTT. Translating gives CASSTTGDKGPQHF.

The count of this clonotype is one. Since no conserved phenylalanine or tryptophan closes the CDR3, a read error is the likely cause. V gene TRBV9 combines with J gene TRBJ1-5; D gene uncertain. V gave up 0 bases and J gave up 6 bases, with 7 bases separating them. The CDR3 has 13 residues. Germline V lookup: CDR1 SGDLS, CDR2 YYNGEE. The CDR3 here is CASSVGEGQPQHL. In DNA, the CDR3 is TGTGCCAGCAGCGTAGGGGAGGGTCAGCCCCAGCATCTT.

V is TRBV29-1 and J is TRBJ2-7; D is ambiguous. Trimming shortened V by 4 bases and J by 0 bases, and 10 bases separated the two germline ends. CDR1 is SQVTM and CDR2 is ANQGSEA in the germline V gene. The CDR3 covers 13 residues. The CDR3 region is CSVAHRASYEQYF. Here the CDR3 DNA reads TGCAGCGTTGCCCATCGTGCCTCCTACGAGCAGTACTTC.

This chain links TRBV2 with TRBJ2-7, with 7 bases aligning to TRBD1. The DNA end is a closer match to TRBJ2-1, so the J assignment may be wrong. CDR1 and CDR2 (germline): SNHLY, FYNNEI. The CDR3 spans 13 residues. The CDR3 nucleotides are TGTGCCAGCAGGGCCGGGACAGATAATGAGCAGTTCTTC. The encoded protein is CASRAGTDNEQFF.

The chain links TRBV2 to TRBJ2-7, with D perhaps TRBD1 (6 bases). The CDR3 extends over 14 amino acids. Trimming removed 5 bases at V and 4 bases at J, with 15 bases between. CDR1 is SNHLY and CDR2 is FYNNEI in the germline V gene. The CDR3 here is CASSFRDKGYEQYF. The CDR3 DNA follows: TGTGCCAGCAGTTTCCGGGACAAGGGTTACGAGCAGTACTTC.

The rearrangement uses TRBV29-1 and TRBJ1-1; TRBD1 might be the D (5 bases). The CDR3 runs to 15 residues. Germline V lookup: CDR1 SQVTM, CDR2 ANQGSEA. V was pared by 0 bases and J by 3 bases, with 14 bases between. As DNA, the CDR3 is TGCAGCGTTGAAGAACCAGCAGGGTATCACACTGAAGCTTTCTTT. Its translation: CSVEEPAGYHTEAFF.